These T cell receptor beta chains were read from a single sample in a study of CD8 T cells in Susac syndrome. TCRdb re-called the immunoSEQ multiplex PCR reads with MiXCR, one entry per CDR3 protein. The sample consists of roughly 110,000 distinct CDR3 sequences, approximately 95% of them appearing once. The sequenced sample consisted of CD8+ T cells from PBMCs. The receptors derive from a human donor with Susac syndrome. The CDR3 runs from the conserved cysteine through the conserved F or W. Each record gives: J gene, V gene, D gene, clone size, CDR3 DNA, CDR3 protein. A D gene is named only where the DNA matches it firmly. The size field is filled for only some rows; it gives once, few, many or a size class.

>TRBJ2-2|TRBV7-8|TRBD1|-
TGTGCCAGCAGCCCTGGACAGGGTAGGACCGGGGAGCTGTTTTTT
CASSPGQGRTGELFF
>TRBJ1-5|TRBV6-2/TRBV6-3|TRBD1|once
TGTGCCAGCACCGGCAGGGGGCACAATCAGCCCCAGCATTTT
CASTGRGHNQPQHF
>TRBJ2-2|TRBV29-1|TRBD2|once
TGCAGCGTTGAGGGCGGGCAGCGGGGTTCCGGGGAGCTGTTTTTT
CSVEGGQRGSGELFF
>TRBJ2-2|TRBV20-1|-|-
TGCAGTGCTAGGGGGGTCCCGAACACCGGGGAGCTGTTTTTT
CSARGVPNTGELFF
>TRBJ1-2|TRBV12-3/TRBV12-4|TRBD1|-
TGTGCCAGCACCCAGGACAGGGATGATGGCTACACCTTC
CASTQDRDDGYTF
>TRBJ2-2|TRBV18|-|-
TGTGCCAGCTCACCAGCACAGCTCACCGGGGAGCTGTTTTTT
CASSPAQLTGELFF
>TRBJ1-2|TRBV25-1|-|-
TGTGCCAGCAGTGCTAATACCGGGTCCTATGGCTACACCTTC
CASSANTGSYGYTF
>TRBJ2-1|TRBV24-1|-|-
TGTGCCACCAGTGATCCCCTCTTCCATGAGCAGTTCTTC
CATSDPLFHEQFF
>TRBJ1-5|TRBV20-1|-|-
TGCAGTGCCTGGGGCCAGGAGAATCAGCCCCAGCATTTT
CSAWGQENQPQHF
>TRBJ2-1|TRBV20-1|TRBD2|-
TGCAGTGCTAGGGAAAGCGGGGGAGGATCCTACAATGAGCAGTTCTTC
CSARESGGGSYNEQFF
>TRBJ2-3|TRBV3-1|-|-
TGTGCCAGCAGCCCTCTGGGCCCGATACCCACAGATACGCAGTATTTT
CASSPLGPIPTDTQYF
>TRBJ2-3|TRBV4-1|TRBD2|-
TGCGCCAGCAGCCAAGAACGCGGGCTAGCGGCCACAGATACGCAGTATTTT
CASSQERGLAATDTQYF
>TRBJ2-7|TRBV20-1|TRBD2|-
TGCAGTGCAAGACCTAGCGGGGGGTCCTCCTACGAGCAGTACTTC
CSARPSGGSSYEQYF
>TRBJ2-1|TRBV4-3|TRBD2|-
TGCGCCAGCAGCCAAGATCCCGCGGGGGGGGCCTTCTCAAGTGAGCAGTTCTTC
CASSQDPAGGAFSSEQFF
>TRBJ1-2|TRBV6-5|TRBD1|once
TGTGCCAGCAGTAAGACAGGGTCGGATGGCTACACCTTC
CASSKTGSDGYTF
>TRBJ2-5|TRBV3-1|-|once
TGTGCCAGCAGCCAAGAGCGGGGGCGCCAAGAGACCCAGTACTTC
CASSQERGRQETQYF
>TRBJ1-1|TRBV25-1|TRBD1|-
TGTGCCAGCAGTGCCCAGGGGGGGCATGAAGCTTTCTTT
CASSAQGGHEAFF
>TRBJ2-7|TRBV4-2|TRBD2|-
TGTGCCAGCAGCCAAGGCCTAGCGGATAGCTCCTACGAGCAGTACTTC
CASSQGLADSSYEQYF
>TRBJ2-3|TRBV9|TRBD2|-
TGTGCCAGCAGCGTAGCTGGGACTAGCGGTGGGGATACGCAGTATTTT
CASSVAGTSGGDTQYF
>TRBJ1-1|TRBV5-4|-|-
TGTGCCAGCAGCGGAGTCGAGATGAACACTGAAGCTTTCTTT
CASSGVEMNTEAFF
>TRBJ2-7|TRBV9|-|few
TGTGCCAGCAGCGTAGAGGACTCGTACGAGCAGTACTTC
CASSVEDSYEQYF
>TRBJ1-1|TRBV9|-|-
TGTGCCAGCAGCGTAAACGGACAACAGAACACTGAAGCTTTCTTT
CASSVNGQQNTEAFF
>TRBJ1-2|TRBV29-1|-|-
TGCAGCGTTGAGGACCCCTCGTTGCGTTATGGCTACACCTTC
CSVEDPSLRYGYTF
>TRBJ2-6|TRBV18|-|once
TGTGCCAGCTCACCTCCCTTGGAGGGGATTTCGAATTCTGGGGCCAACGTCCTGACTTTC
CASSPPLEGISNSGANVLTF
>TRBJ2-5|TRBV7-9|-|once
TGTGCCAGCAGCCTAGGGTCCCGGGAGGAGACCCAGTACTTC
CASSLGSREETQYF
>TRBJ2-3|TRBV15|-|once
TGTGCCACCAGCAGGTCGGGGGCCACCACAGATACGCAGTATTTT
CATSRSGATTDTQYF
>TRBJ1-2|TRBV9|TRBD1|-
TGTGCCAGCAGCGTAGAGGACAGGGTGGATGGCTACACCTTC
CASSVEDRVDGYTF
>TRBJ1-2|TRBV27|-|-
TGTGCCAGCAGTTTGTCCCCCTATGGCTACACCTTC
CASSLSPYGYTF
>TRBJ2-1|TRBV12-3/TRBV12-4|-|-
TGTGCCAGCTTGGTTTCCCAGGGGCAACTGGGAGAGCAGTTCTTC
CASLVSQGQLGEQFF
>TRBJ1-5|TRBV2|TRBD1|-
TGTGCCAGCCGGGACAGGGTCAATCAGCCCCAGCATTTT
CASRDRVNQPQHF
>TRBJ2-5|TRBV7-9|TRBD1|-
TGTGCCAGCAGCCGCGGACAGGACCAAGAGACCCAGTACTTC
CASSRGQDQETQYF
>TRBJ1-1|TRBV9|-|-
TGTGCCAGCAGCGTAGGTCACAACACTGAAGCTTTCTTT
CASSVGHNTEAFF
>TRBJ1-6|TRBV2|-|-
TGTGCCAGCAGATGGACAGACTATAATTCACCCCTCCACTTT
CASRWTDYNSPLHF
>TRBJ2-1|TRBV9|-|-
TGTGCCAGCAGCGTGGGCGATAGAGGGGATGAGCAGTTCTTC
CASSVGDRGDEQFF
>TRBJ2-3|TRBV4-1|-|once
TGCGCCAGCAGCCAAGAGACACTGGATACGCAGTATTTT
CASSQETLDTQYF
>TRBJ2-2|TRBV29-1|-|once
TGCAGCGTTGCGGGGCGGGCGAACACCGGGGAGCTGTTTTTT
CSVAGRANTGELFF
>TRBJ2-3|TRBV6-2/TRBV6-3|-|once
TGTGCCAGCAGTGGGGCCGGCCGGTTGACGCAGTATTTT
CASSGAGRLTQYF
>TRBJ2-3|TRBV29-1|TRBD2|-
TGCAGCGTACTAGCGGGGGGGCCAAGTGGCGCAGATACGCAGTATTTT
CSVLAGGPSGADTQYF
>TRBJ2-1|TRBV12-3/TRBV12-4|-|-
TGTGCCAGCCAAAGAGGGGGGAGACCTTACAATGAGCAGTTCTTC
CASQRGGRPYNEQFF
>TRBJ1-5|TRBV18|-|-
TGTGCCAGCTCACGAGACGGAGCAGGGCAGCCCCAGCATTTT
CASSRDGAGQPQHF
>TRBJ2-5|TRBV4-2|-|-
TGTGCCAGCAGCCAAGAATGGGGGCCTCAAGAGACCCAGTACTTC
CASSQEWGPQETQYF
>TRBJ2-7|TRBV9|-|-
TGTGCCAGCAGCGGCGGGACACTCGGCGAGCAGTACTTC
CASSGGTLGEQYF
>TRBJ2-5|TRBV9|TRBD1|-
TGTGCCAGCAGCGGGGACAGGGTGGAGACCCAGTACTTC
CASSGDRVETQYF
>TRBJ2-1|TRBV3-1|TRBD2|-
TGTGCCAGCAGCCAAGAGGGACTAGCGAATGAGCAGTTCTTC
CASSQEGLANEQFF
>TRBJ2-7|TRBV12-3/TRBV12-4|-|-
TGTGCCAGCAGTTTAAAGGCTTACAGCTCCTACGAGCAGTACTTC
CASSLKAYSSYEQYF